This entry is about one T cell receptor beta chain. This sample stems from a study of blood T cell repertoires in COVID-19. Study at large: Acute and convalescent COVID-19 samples came from the United States, Italy and Spain. T cells, B-cell-depleted T cells, or PBMCs supplied cDNA or gDNA.

As originally analysed: Amplification from reference gene primers served as the basis for estimated nucleated cell counts. Sequencing was performed with immunoSEQ multiplex PCR; in TCRdb, only in-frame clones are kept and a portion is missing. V, J and clone size reflect that table, while D and trimming were determined from the DNA. The table shows around 220,000 clones, with 75% to 90% occurring only once. The source of this sequence is a human donor in a cohort sampled during active COVID-19. Sequencing used peripheral blood.

Written as DNA, the CDR3 is TGTGCCAGTAGTATACAGTCAGGGAACACTGAAGCTTTCTTT. As protein: CASSIQSGNTEAFF. The chain joins TRBV19 to TRBJ1-1; D is undetermined. Germline-derived CDR1 and CDR2 are LNHDA and SQIVND (reference sequence). Trimming removed 2 bases at V and 1 base at J, with 8 bases between. The CDR3 has 14 amino acids.